These 18 T cell receptor beta chains were all obtained from the same sample, sequenced in a study of blood T cell repertoires in COVID-19. Profiled with immunoSEQ multiplex PCR; TCRdb holds only in-frame clones, not every one. The sample holds 150,000 or so clones; about 92% are singletons and the top ten take 15% to 20%. The specimen sequenced was peripheral blood. The receptors were sampled from a man aged 60 to 69 with active or convalescent COVID-19.

This clone was counted only a few times. CDR3 in amino acids: CASSLVPGQGRGNTIYF. The CDR3 region has the DNA TGTGCCAGCAGCTTAGTTCCGGGACAGGGGAGAGGAAACACCATATATTTT. The chain recombines TRBV7-2 with TRBJ1-3; 10 positions match TRBD1. The germline V gene encodes CDR1 SGHTA and CDR2 FQGNSA. The CDR3 has 17 amino acids. V shed 1 base, J shed 4 bases, and the junction held 7 bases outside the gene matches.

This chain joins TRBV7-2 and TRBJ2-6; possible D gene TRBD2, 5 bases. Germline-derived CDR1 and CDR2 are SGHTA and FQGNSA. The CDR3 consists of 16 residues. Trimming pared 3 bases from V and 4 bases from J, leaving 13 bases between. CDR3 DNA: TGTGCCAGCAGCTTGTGGGCGGGCTCCGGGGCCAACGTCCTGACTTTC. Its translation: CASSLWAGSGANVLTF. Full variable domain (outside the CDR3, taken from reference TRBV7-2 and TRBJ2-6): GAGVSQSPSNKVTEKGKDVELRCDPISGHTALYWYRQSLGQGLEFLIYFQGNSAPDKSGLPSDRFSAERTGGSVSTLTIQRTQQEDSAVYLCASSLWAGSGANVLTFGAGSRLTVL.

The V call is TRBV11-2, the J call TRBJ1-1, with D unclear. CDR1 is SGHAT and CDR2 is FQNNGV in the germline V gene. This CDR3 comprises 12 residues. V was cut by 3 bases and J by 8 bases, with 10 bases left in between. DNA of the CDR3: TGTGCCAGCAGCTTCCTGAGACAAGAAGCTTTCTTT. The encoded protein is CASSFLRQEAFF.

This clone came up once. The CDR3 DNA reads as TGTGCCAGTAGTATGCGGACAGGGCGAGAGACCCAGTACTTC. It encodes CASSMRTGRETQYF. V gene TRBV19 combines with J gene TRBJ2-5, with 8 bases fitting TRBD1. Looked up from germline, CDR1 is LNHDA and CDR2 is SQIVND (reference sequence). The CDR3 spans 14 residues. The V segment lost 3 bases and the J segment 4 bases; nucleotides outside the gene matches: 4.

This clone was recorded only once. J is TRBJ1-1 and V is TRBV7-9; no reliable D call. Trimming took off 1 base at V and 10 bases at J, with 10 bases between the two ends. The CDR3 contains 12 residues. CDR1 and CDR2 (germline): SEHNR, FQNEAQ (reference sequence). In DNA, the CDR3 is TGTGCCAGCAGCTTAGGAGGACTGGGAGCTTTCTTT. Its translation: CASSLGGLGAFF.

This clone was observed a few times. The chain joins TRBV5-4 to TRBJ1-6; D perhaps matches TRBD1 (5 bases). Trimming pared 0 bases from V and 4 bases from J, leaving 11 bases between. CDR1 is SGHNT and CDR2 is YYREEE in the germline V gene (reference sequence). The CDR3 extends over 16 amino acids. CDR3 nucleotides: TGTGCCAGCAGCTTGGGGGGGGACGTGTATAATTCACCCCTCCACTTT. It specifies CASSLGGDVYNSPLHF.

The chain uses TRBV3-1 (or the pseudogene TRBV3-2) and TRBJ2-5; 9 positions agree with TRBD2. Per the germline V gene, CDR1 is LGHDT and CDR2 is YNNKEL (reference sequence). V shed 0 bases, J shed 5 bases, and the junction held 7 bases outside the gene matches. The CDR3 runs 16 residues. The CDR3 loop reads CASSQERPSGRETQYF. For the CDR3, the DNA is TGTGCCAGCAGCCAAGAACGGCCCAGCGGGAGGGAGACCCAGTACTTC.

This rearrangement joins TRBV12-3 or TRBV12-4 to TRBJ2-3; D is undetermined. The CDR3 covers 12 residues. V was cut by 8 bases and J by 2 bases, with 8 bases left in between. The CDR3 coding sequence is TGTGCCAGCTCCCTTAACACAGATACGCAGTATTTT. It is translated as CASSLNTDTQYF.

The V and J genes are TRBV7-8 and TRBJ1-1, with 8 bases lining up with TRBD1. This CDR3 is 16 amino acids long. From germline, CDR1 is SGHVS and CDR2 FQNEAQ. Trimming cost V 5 bases and J 3 bases; bases outside gene matches: 11. Here the CDR3 DNA reads TGTGCCAGCAGCCAACTCAACAGGGGGAGCGACACTGAAGCTTTCTTT. This translates into CASSQLNRGSDTEAFF.

The chain uses TRBV7-9 and TRBJ1-5; no clear D gene. With 4 bases removed from V and 3 bases from J, the gap between germline ends came to 13 bases. CDR1 SEHNR and CDR2 FQNEAQ come from the germline V gene (reference sequence). This CDR3 region has 15 residues. The CDR3 bases are TGTGCCAGCAGCTCAACAGCCACACTCAATCAGCCCCAGCATTTT. It yields the protein CASSSTATLNQPQHF. The whole variable domain, filled in from reference TRBV7-9 and TRBJ1-5, reads DTGVSQNPRHKITKRGQNVTFRCDPISEHNRLYWYRQTLGQGPEFLTYFQNEAQLEKSRLLSDRFSAERPKGSFSTLEIQRTEQGDSAMYLCASSSTATLNQPQHFGDGTRLSIL.

In this sample, this clone turned up once. V and J are TRBV3-1 (or the pseudogene TRBV3-2) and TRBJ2-7; TRBD1 might be the D (6 bases). The CDR3 runs 13 residues. Trimming removed 0 bases from V and 9 bases from J, with 12 bases in between. CDR1 is LGHDT and CDR2 is YNNKEL in the germline V gene (reference sequence). As DNA, the CDR3 is TGTGCCAGCAGCCAAGAGCGACAGGTCGGGCAGTACTTC. Protein product: CASSQERQVGQYF.

The chain couples TRBV2 to TRBJ1-1; D ambiguous. The V end was cut by 6 bases, the J end by 4 bases, with 6 bases between. The CDR3 has 11 amino acids. Germline CDR1 SNHLY, CDR2 FYNNEI. CDR3 DNA: TGTGCCAGCAGGGAGACCACTGAAGCTTTCTTT. It yields the protein CASRETTEAFF.

The chain carries TRBV9 and TRBJ2-1, with D perhaps TRBD2 (5 bases). The germline V gene encodes CDR1 SGDLS and CDR2 YYNGEE. CDR3 length equals 15 residues. Trimming cost V 4 bases and J 5 bases, with 16 bases left between them. CDR3 sequence: CASSPTTVLDNEQFF. In DNA, the CDR3 is TGTGCCAGCAGCCCTACTACCGTACTAGACAATGAGCAGTTCTTC.

The rearrangement joins TRBV10-3 to TRBJ1-3; D is unclear. This CDR3 spans 16 amino acids. V shed 5 bases and J shed 2 bases, with 16 bases lying between them. CDR1 ENHRY and CDR2 SYGVKD come from the germline V gene. CDR3 nucleotide sequence: TGTGCCATCAGTCCAGGTGGTTTCGAACCTGGAAACACCATATATTTT. Amino acids: CAISPGGFEPGNTIYF.

CDR3 DNA sequence: TGTGCCAGCAGCCTGACTAGCGGGAGAGGCGAGCAGTTCTTC. This translates into CASSLTSGRGEQFF. The chain is built from TRBV11-2 and TRBJ2-1; 12 positions match TRBD2. Looked up from germline, CDR1 is SGHAT and CDR2 is FQNNGV. CDR3 length: 14 amino acids. V was pared by 5 bases and J by 10 bases, with 6 bases of the junction left unmatched.

The chain carries TRBV29-1 and TRBJ2-1, with TRBD2 as a possible D gene (5 bases). The CDR3 contains 14 residues. Trimming left V 1 base short and J 2 bases short, with 9 bases between. Germline V gene sequence: CDR1 SQVTM, CDR2 ANQGSEA. CDR3 amino acids: CSVEGVRAYNEQFF. The CDR3 DNA sequence: TGCAGCGTTGAAGGGGTGAGGGCCTACAATGAGCAGTTCTTC.

This clone was seen just once. The chain combines TRBV7-6 with TRBJ2-5; the D is unclear. Trimming cost V 1 base and J 7 bases, with 10 bases left between them. The germline V gene has CDR1 SGHVS and CDR2 FNYEAQ. CDR3 length equals 13 residues. Here the CDR3 DNA reads TGTGCCAGCAGCTTAGAAGCAAAGCGGACCCAGTACTTC. The encoded protein is CASSLEAKRTQYF.

This rearrangement joins TRBV18 to TRBJ1-6; D perhaps matches TRBD1 (6 bases). The CDR3 sequence is 14 residues long. Germline CDR1 reads KGHSH; CDR2 reads LQKENI. Trimming pared 4 bases from V and 6 bases from J, leaving 10 bases between. The CDR3 sequence is CASSQGDGNSPLHF. CDR3 coding DNA: TGTGCCAGCTCACAGGGGGACGGTAATTCACCCCTCCACTTT.